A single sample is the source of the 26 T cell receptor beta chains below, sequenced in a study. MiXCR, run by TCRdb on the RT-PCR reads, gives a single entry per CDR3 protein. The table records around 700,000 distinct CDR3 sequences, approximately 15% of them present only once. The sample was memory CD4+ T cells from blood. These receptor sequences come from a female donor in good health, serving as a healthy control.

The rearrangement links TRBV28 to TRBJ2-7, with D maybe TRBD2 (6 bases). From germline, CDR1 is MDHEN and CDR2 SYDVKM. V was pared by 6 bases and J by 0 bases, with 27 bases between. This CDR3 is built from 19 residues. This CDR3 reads CASRALRELWGSTSYEQYF. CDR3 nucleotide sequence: TGTGCCAGCAGAGCCCTTCGGGAGCTTTGGGGAAGCACCTCCTACGAGCAGTACTTC.

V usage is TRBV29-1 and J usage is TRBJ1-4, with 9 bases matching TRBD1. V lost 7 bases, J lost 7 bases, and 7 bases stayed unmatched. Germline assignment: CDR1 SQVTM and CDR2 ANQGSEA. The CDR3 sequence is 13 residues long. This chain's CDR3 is CSGRQGVGEKLFF. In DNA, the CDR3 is TGCAGCGGCCGACAGGGGGTTGGTGAAAAACTGTTTTTT.

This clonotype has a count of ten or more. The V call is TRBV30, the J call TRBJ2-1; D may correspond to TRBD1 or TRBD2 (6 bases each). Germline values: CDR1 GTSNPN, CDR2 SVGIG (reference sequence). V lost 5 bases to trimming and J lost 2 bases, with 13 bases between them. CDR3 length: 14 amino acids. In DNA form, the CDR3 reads TGTGCCTGGTTACAGGGAGGAACCTACAATGAGCAGTTCTTC. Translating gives CAWLQGGTYNEQFF.

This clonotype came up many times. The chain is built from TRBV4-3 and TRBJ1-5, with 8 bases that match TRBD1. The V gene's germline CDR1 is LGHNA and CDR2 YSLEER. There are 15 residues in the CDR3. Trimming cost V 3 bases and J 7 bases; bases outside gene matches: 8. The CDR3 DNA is TGCGCCAGCAGCCATGGGACAGGCCAAGGCCAGCCCCAGCATTTT. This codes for CASSHGTGQGQPQHF.

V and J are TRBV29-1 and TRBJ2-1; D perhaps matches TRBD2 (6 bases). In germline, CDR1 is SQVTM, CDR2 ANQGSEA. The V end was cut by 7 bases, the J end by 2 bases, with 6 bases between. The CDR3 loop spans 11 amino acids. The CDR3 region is CSGGAYNEQFF. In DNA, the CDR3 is TGCAGCGGCGGGGCCTACAATGAGCAGTTCTTC.

The CDR3 nucleotides are TGTGCCAGCAGTATGGGGCTAGCGGCCCTCGAGCAGTACTTC. This sequence encodes CASSMGLAALEQYF. The rearrangement joins TRBV7-2 to TRBJ2-7; 7 positions agree with TRBD2. The CDR3 has 14 amino acids. Germline V lookup: CDR1 SGHTA, CDR2 FQGNSA. J gave up 6 bases and V 6 bases, and 11 bases lay outside the gene matches.

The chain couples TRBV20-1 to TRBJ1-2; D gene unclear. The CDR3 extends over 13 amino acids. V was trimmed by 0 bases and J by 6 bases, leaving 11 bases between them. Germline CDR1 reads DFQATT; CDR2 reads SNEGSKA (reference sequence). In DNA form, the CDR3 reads TGCAGTGCTAGAGATGTGGCGGGCCATGGCTACACCTTC. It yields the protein CSARDVAGHGYTF.

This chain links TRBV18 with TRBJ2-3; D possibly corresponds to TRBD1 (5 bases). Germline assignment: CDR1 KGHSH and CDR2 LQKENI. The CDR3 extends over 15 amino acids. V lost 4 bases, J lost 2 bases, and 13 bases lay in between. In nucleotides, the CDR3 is TGTGCCAGCTCACTAAAGGGGTCCCCCACAGATACGCAGTATTTT. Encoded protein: CASSLKGSPTDTQYF.

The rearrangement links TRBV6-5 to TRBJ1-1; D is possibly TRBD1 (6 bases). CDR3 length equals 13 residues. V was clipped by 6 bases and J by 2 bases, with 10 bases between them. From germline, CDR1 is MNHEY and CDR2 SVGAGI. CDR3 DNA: TGTGCCAGCAGGGCCAGGGGAAACACTGAAGCTTTCTTT. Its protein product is CASRARGNTEAFF.

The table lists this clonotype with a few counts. The DNA for the CDR3 is TGCGCCAGCAGCTGGACGGATGACAATGAGCAGTTCTTC. Translated: CASSWTDDNEQFF. The chain recombines TRBV5-1 with TRBJ2-1; D is ambiguous. The CDR3 has 13 amino acids. The germline V and J ends were trimmed by 3 bases and 5 bases, with 9 bases remaining between them. Germline CDR1 is SGHRS and CDR2 is YFSETQ.

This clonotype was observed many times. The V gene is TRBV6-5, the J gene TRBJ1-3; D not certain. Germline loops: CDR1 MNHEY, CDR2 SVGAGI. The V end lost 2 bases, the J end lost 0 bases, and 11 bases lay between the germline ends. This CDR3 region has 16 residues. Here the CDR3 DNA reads TGTGCCAGCAGTTACGTCCCACCATACTCTGGAAACACCATATATTTT. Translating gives CASSYVPPYSGNTIYF.

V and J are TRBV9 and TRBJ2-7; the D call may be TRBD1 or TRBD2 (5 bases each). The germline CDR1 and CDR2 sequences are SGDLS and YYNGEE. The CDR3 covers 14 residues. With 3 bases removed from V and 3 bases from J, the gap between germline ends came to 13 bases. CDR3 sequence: CASSAGRENYEQYF. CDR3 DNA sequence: TGTGCCAGCAGCGCGGGACGGGAAAACTACGAGCAGTACTTC. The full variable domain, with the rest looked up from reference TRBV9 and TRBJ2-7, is DSGVTQTPKHLITATGQRVTLRCSPRSGDLSVYWYQQSLDQGLQFLIQYYNGEERAKGNILERFSAQQFPDLHSELNLSSLELGDSALYFCASSAGRENYEQYFGPGTRLTVT.

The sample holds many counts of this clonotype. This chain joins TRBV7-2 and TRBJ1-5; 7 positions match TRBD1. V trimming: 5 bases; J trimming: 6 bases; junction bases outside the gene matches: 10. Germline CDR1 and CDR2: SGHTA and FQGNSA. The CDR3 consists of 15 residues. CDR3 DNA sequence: TGTGCCAGCAGCGCGTCGACAGGGTACTCTCAGCCCCAGCATTTT. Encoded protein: CASSASTGYSQPQHF.

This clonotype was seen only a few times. CDR3: CASSQDRFGYEQYF. The CDR3 nucleotides are TGTGCCAGCAGCCAAGACAGGTTTGGCTACGAGCAGTACTTC. The chain recombines TRBV3-1 with TRBJ2-7; D unclear. The V gene lost 0 bases and the J gene lost 3 bases, with 9 bases spanning the gap. Germline V gene data show CDR1 as LGHDT and CDR2 as YNNKEL (reference sequence). The CDR3 extends over 14 amino acids.

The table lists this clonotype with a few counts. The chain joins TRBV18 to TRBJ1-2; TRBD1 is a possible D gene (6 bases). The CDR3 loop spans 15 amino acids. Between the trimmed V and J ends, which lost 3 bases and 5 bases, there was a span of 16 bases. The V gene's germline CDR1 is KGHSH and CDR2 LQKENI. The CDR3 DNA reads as TGTGCCAGCTCACCTTGGGCGAGACAGGAATATGGCTACACCTTC. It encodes CASSPWARQEYGYTF.

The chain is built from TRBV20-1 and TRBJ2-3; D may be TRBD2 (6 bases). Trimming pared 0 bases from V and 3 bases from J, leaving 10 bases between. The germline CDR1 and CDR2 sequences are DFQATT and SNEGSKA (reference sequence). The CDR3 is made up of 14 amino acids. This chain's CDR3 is CSARDSRETDTQYF. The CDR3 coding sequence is TGCAGTGCTAGAGATTCCCGGGAGACAGATACGCAGTATTTT.

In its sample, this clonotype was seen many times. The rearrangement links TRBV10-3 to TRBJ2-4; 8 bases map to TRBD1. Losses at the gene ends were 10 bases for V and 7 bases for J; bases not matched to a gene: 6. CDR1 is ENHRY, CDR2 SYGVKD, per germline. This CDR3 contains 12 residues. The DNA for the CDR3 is TGTGCCACCGGACAGGGTTCGAACATTCAGTACTTC. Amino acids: CATGQGSNIQYF.

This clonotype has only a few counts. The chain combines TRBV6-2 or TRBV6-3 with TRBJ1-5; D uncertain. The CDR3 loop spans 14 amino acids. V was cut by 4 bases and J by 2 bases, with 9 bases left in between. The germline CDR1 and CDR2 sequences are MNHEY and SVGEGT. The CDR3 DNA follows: TGTGCCAGCAGTTTTAGGTTTGGCAATCAGCCCCAGCATTTT. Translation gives CASSFRFGNQPQHF.

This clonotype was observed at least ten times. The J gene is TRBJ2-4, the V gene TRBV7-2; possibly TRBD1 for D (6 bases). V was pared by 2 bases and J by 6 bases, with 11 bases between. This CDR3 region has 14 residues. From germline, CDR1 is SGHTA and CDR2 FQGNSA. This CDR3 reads CASSLPGQRNIQYF. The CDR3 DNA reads TGTGCCAGCAGCTTACCCGGACAGAGAAACATTCAGTACTTC.

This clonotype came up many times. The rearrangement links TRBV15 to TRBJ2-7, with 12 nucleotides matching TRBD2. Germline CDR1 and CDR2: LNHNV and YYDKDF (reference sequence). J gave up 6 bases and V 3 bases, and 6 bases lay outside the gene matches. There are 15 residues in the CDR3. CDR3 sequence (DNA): TGTGCCACCAGCAGCTCTAGCGGGAGGGCCCCCGAGCAGTACTTC. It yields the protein CATSSSSGRAPEQYF.

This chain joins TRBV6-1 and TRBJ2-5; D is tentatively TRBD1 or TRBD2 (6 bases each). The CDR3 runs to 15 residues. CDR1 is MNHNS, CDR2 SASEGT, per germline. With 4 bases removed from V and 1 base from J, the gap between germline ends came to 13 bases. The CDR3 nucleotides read TGTGCCAGCAGTGGGGTCGGGGGCTCCCAAGAGACCCAGTACTTC. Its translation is CASSGVGGSQETQYF.

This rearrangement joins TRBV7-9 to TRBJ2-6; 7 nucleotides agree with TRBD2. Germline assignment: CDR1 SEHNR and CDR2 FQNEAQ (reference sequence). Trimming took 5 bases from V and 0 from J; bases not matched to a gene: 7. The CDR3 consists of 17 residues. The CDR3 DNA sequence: TGTGCCAGCAGCGACCGTGGGAGGGGCTCTGGGGCCAACGTCCTGACTTTC. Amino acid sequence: CASSDRGRGSGANVLTF.

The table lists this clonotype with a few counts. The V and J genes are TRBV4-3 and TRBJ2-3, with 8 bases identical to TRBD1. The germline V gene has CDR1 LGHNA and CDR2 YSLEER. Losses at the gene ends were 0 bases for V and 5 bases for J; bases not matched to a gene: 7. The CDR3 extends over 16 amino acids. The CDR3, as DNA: TGCGCCAGCAGCCAAGATCAGGGGGCCACGGGAGATACGCAGTATTTT. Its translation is CASSQDQGATGDTQYF.

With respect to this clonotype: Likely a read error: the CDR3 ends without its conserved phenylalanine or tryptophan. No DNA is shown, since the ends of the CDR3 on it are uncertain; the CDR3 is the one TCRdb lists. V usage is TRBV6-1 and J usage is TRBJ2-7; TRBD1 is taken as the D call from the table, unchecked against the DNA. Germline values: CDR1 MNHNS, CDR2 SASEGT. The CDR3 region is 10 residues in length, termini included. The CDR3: CASSERRDRL.

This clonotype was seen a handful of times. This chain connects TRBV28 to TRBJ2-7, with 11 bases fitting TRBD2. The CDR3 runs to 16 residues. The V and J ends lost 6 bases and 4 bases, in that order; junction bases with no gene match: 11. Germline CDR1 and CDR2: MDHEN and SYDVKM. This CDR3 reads CASSSSGRTGLYEQYF. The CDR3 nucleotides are TGTGCCAGCAGCTCTAGCGGGAGGACCGGTTTATACGAGCAGTACTTC.

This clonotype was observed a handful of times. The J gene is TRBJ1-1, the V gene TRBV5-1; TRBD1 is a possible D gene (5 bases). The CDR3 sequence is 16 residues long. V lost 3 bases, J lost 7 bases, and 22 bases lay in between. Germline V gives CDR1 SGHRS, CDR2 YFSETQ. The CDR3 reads CASSSLPLGGGGEAFF. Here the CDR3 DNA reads TGCGCCAGCAGCTCCCTACCCCTGGGGGGGGGTGGTGAAGCTTTCTTT.